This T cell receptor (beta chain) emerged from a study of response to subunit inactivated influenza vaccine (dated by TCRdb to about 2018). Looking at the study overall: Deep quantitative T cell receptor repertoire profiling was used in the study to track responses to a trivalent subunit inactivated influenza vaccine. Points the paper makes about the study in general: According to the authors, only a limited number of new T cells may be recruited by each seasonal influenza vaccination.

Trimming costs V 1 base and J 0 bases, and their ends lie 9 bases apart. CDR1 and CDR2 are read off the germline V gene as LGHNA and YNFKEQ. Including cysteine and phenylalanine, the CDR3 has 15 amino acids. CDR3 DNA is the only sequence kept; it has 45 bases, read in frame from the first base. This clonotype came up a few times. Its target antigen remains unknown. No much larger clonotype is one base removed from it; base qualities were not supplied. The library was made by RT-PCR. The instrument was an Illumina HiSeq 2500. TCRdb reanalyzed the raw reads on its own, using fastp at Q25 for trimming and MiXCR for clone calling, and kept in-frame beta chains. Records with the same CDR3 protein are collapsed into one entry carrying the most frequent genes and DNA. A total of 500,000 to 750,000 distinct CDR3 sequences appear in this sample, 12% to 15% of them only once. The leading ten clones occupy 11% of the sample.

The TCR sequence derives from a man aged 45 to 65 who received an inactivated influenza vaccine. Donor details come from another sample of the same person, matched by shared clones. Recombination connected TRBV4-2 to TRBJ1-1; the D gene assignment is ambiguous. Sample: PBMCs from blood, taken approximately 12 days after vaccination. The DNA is TGTGCCAGCAGCCAAGGTTCTCTGGTGAACACTGAAGCTTTCTTT. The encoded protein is CASSQGSLVNTEAFF.